The 3 T cell receptor beta chains in this list originate from one sample, sequenced in a study of T-cell reconstitution after alpha-beta-depleted transplantation in children. The authors prepared the TCRbeta library with unique molecular identifiers. TCRdb re-called the PCR reads with MiXCR, one entry per CDR3 protein. Here the sample spans about 540,000 distinct CDR3 sequences, 27% being singletons. The material sequenced was PBMCs, taken before TCRalphabeta/CD19-depleted stem cell transplant. The receptors originated from a boy in the first two years of life with Wiskott-Aldrich syndrome, due to receive a stem cell transplant.

There are many counts of this clonotype. The chain is built from TRBV5-1 and TRBJ2-2, with D hard to call. V was pared by 4 bases and J by 9 bases, with 10 bases between. Looked up from germline, CDR1 is SGHRS and CDR2 is YFSETQ. This CDR3 spans 12 amino acids. DNA for the CDR3: TGCGCCAGCAGCCCATCTGGACGGGAGCTGTTTTTT. Translated: CASSPSGRELFF.

The table lists this clonotype with a few counts. This chain joins TRBV10-3 and TRBJ2-3; no definite D call. Looked up from germline, CDR1 is ENHRY and CDR2 is SYGVKD. V lost 7 bases and J lost 5, with 19 bases in between. The CDR3 is 15 residues long. The CDR3 is CAINSLGSEQDTQYF. The CDR3 bases are TGTGCCATCAACTCCCTGGGCAGCGAGCAAGATACGCAGTATTTT.

This clonotype has a handful of counts. The chain employs TRBV4-2 and TRBJ2-2, with D possibly TRBD2 on 7 matching bases. Deletions cut 1 base from V and 3 bases from J, with 18 bases between. There are 18 residues in the CDR3. Germline assignment: CDR1 LGHNA and CDR2 YNFKEQ. CDR3 residues: CASSQVPRGPKDTGELFF. Written as DNA, the CDR3 is TGTGCCAGCAGCCAAGTCCCGCGGGGGCCCAAGGACACCGGGGAGCTGTTTTTT.